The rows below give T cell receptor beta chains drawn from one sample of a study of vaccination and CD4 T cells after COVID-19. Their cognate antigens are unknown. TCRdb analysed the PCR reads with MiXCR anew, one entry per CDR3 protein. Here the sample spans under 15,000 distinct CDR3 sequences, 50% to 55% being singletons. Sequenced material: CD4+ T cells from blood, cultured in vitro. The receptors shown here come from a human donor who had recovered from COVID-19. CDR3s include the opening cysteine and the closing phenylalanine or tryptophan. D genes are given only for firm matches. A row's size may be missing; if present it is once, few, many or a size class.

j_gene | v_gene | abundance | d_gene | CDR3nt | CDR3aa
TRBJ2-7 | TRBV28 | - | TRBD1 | TGTGCCAGCAGACACGGGACAGTGCCCCCCTACGAGCAGTACTTC | CASRHGTVPPYEQYF
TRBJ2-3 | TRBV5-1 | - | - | TGCGCCAGCAGCCTTCTCCTCACAGATACGCAGTATTTT | CASSLLLTDTQYF
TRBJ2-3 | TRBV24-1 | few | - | TGTGCCACCAGTGATGTACTCGGGGCGCACCCAGATACGCAGTATTTT | CATSDVLGAHPDTQYF
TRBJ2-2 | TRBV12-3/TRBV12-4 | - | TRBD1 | TGTGCCAGCAGGGGACAGGTATCGGCCGGGGAGCTGTTTTTT | CASRGQVSAGELFF
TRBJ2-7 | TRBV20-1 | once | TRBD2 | TGCAGTGCGACTTCGCTAGCGGGAGTCTCCTACGAGCAGTACTTC | CSATSLAGVSYEQYF
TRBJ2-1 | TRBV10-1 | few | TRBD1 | TGCGCCAGCAGTGCGACGGGAAATCGGGACAGGGGGTACTCTGAGCAGTTCTTC | CASSATGNRDRGYSEQFF
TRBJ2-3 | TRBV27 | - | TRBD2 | TGTGCCAGCAGTTTAGCGGGAGGGACGGTGGATACGCAGTATTTT | CASSLAGGTVDTQYF
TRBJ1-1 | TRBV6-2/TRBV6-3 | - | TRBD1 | TGTGCCAGCGGGAGGACAGGGAACACTGAAGCTTTCTTT | CASGRTGNTEAFF
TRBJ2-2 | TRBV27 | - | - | TGTGCCAGCAGCCGGGCAGTCTCCGTGGCCGGGGAGCTGTTTTTT | CASSRAVSVAGELFF
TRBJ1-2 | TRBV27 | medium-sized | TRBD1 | TGTGCCAGCAGTTTAGTCGGAACAGGGGGCGGGTATGGCTACACCTTC | CASSLVGTGGGYGYTF
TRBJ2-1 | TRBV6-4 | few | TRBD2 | TGTGCCAGCAGTGAAGGGGCGGGAGGGCCCATAAATGAGCAGTTCTTC | CASSEGAGGPINEQFF
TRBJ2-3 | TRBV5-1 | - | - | TGCGCCAGCAGCACGGGGTACAGAAACACAGATACGCAGTATTTT | CASSTGYRNTDTQYF
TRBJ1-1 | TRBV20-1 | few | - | TGCAGTGCTAGAGACAGGGCAGGGGCGTCTGAAGCTTTCTTT | CSARDRAGASEAFF
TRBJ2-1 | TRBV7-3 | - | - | TGTGCCAGCAGCTTAGACCGGGACATATACAATGAGCAGTTCTTC | CASSLDRDIYNEQFF
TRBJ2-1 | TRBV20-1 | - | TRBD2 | TGCAGTGCTAGTACTAGCGGGAAATACAATGAGCAGTTCTTC | CSASTSGKYNEQFF
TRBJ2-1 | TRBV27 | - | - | TGTGCCAGCAGTTCCCGTCCGTTGAATGAGCAGTTCTTC | CASSSRPLNEQFF
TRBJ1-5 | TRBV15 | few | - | TGTGCCACCAGCAGGAGTCAGAACAATCAGCCCCAGCATTTT | CATSRSQNNQPQHF
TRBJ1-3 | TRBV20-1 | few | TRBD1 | TGCAGTGCTAGGCCCGGGGACAGAGGAGGAAACACCATATATTTT | CSARPGDRGGNTIYF
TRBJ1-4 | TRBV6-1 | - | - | TGTGCCAGCAGTGAAGGGCAGGAAAATGAAAAACTGTTTTTT | CASSEGQENEKLFF
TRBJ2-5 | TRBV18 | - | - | TGTGCCAGCTCACCAAGGGCAGGGGGGAAGACCCAGTACTTC | CASSPRAGGKTQYF
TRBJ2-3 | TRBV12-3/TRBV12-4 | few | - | TGTGCCAGCAGTGCCTCTAGAGGGCGAGATACGCAGTATTTT | CASSASRGRDTQYF
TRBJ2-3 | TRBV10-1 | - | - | TGCGCCAGCAGCGGGACCATGGGGGATACGCAGTATTTT | CASSGTMGDTQYF
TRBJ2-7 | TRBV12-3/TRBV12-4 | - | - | TGTGCCAGCAGTTCCCGGAAGCACGAGCAGTACTTC | CASSSRKHEQYF
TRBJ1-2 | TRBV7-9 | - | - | TGTGCCAGCAGCCGACGCTCCAGACAGGCTGATCCCCAGCACTATGGCTACACCTTC | CASSRRSRQADPQHYGYTF
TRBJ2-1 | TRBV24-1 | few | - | TGTGCCACCAGTGATTTGCCAGGATCACCCAACAATGAGCAGTTCTTC | CATSDLPGSPNNEQFF
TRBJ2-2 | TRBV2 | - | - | TGTGCCAGCAGTGAACTGGGTCCTACGCGGAACTCCGGGGAGCTGTTTTTT | CASSELGPTRNSGELFF
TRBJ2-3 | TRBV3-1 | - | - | TGTGCCAGCAGGCCGCTTGATACGCAGTATTTT | CASRPLDTQYF
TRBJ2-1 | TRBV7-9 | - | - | TGTGCCAGCAGCTCAGACTCACCGGAGCAGTTCTTC | CASSSDSPEQFF
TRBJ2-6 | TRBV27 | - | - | TGTGCCAGCAGTTTATCTTACCGGATCTCTGGGGCCAACGTCCTGACTTTC | CASSLSYRISGANVLTF
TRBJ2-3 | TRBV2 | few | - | TGTGCCAGCAGTGAAGCCCGGGGCACAGATACGCAGTATTTT | CASSEARGTDTQYF
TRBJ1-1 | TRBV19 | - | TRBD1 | TGTGCCAGTAGAAGGCTACAGGGGATGGGGAACACTGAAGCTTTCTTT | CASRRLQGMGNTEAFF
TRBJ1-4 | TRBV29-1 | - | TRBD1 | TGCAGGGGGACAGGGAATGAAAAACTGTTTTTT | CRGTGNEKLFF
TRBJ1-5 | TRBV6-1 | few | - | TGTGCCAGCAGTGCCAGTAATCAGCCCCAGCATTTT | CASSASNQPQHF
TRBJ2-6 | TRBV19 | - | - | TGTGCCTCTCTTGAAACCTCTGGGGCCAACGTCCTGACTTTC | CASLETSGANVLTF
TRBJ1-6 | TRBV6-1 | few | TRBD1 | TGTGCCAGCAGGACAGGGAATTCACCCCTCCACTTT | CASRTGNSPLHF
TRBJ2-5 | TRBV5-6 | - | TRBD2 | TGTGCCAGCAGCGACACTGCGGGAGAAGAGACCCAGTACTTC | CASSDTAGEETQYF
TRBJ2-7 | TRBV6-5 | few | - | TGTGCCAGCAGTTACGACAGCGACCGTTCCTACGAGCAGTACTTC | CASSYDSDRSYEQYF
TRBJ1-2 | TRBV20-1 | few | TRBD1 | TGCAGTGCCGCCGGGACAGCGAAACCGGATGGCTACACCTTC | CSAAGTAKPDGYTF
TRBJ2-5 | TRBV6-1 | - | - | TGTGCCAGCAGTACCGGGGAGACCCAGTACTTC | CASSTGETQYF
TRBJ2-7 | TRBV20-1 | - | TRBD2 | TGCAGTGCTCGAAGGTCGCCTAGCGGGAGTTACGAGCAGTACTTC | CSARRSPSGSYEQYF
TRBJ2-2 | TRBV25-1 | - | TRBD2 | TGTGCCAGCAGTGATCCCTCTAGCGGGAGGGGTACCGGGGAGCTGTTTTTT | CASSDPSSGRGTGELFF
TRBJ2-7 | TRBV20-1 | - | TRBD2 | TGCAGTGCTAGAGTTGCGGGAGCCGGATCTTACTACGAGCAGTACTTC | CSARVAGAGSYYEQYF
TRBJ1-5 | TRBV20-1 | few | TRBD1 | TGCAGTGCTACCCGGACAGGATTTGACTATTGGGATCAGCCCCAGCATTTT | CSATRTGFDYWDQPQHF
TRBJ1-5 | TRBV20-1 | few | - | TGCAGTGCTACGGGGGGTCAGCCCCAGCATTTT | CSATGGQPQHF
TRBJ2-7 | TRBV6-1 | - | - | TGTGCCAGCTCCGAAAGGGGGGGGCTCGAGCAGTACTTC | CASSERGGLEQYF
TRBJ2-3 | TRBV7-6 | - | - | TGTGCCAGCAGCTTAGATATAGGTACAGATACGCAGTATTTT | CASSLDIGTDTQYF
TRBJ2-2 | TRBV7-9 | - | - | TGTGCCAGCAGCAACACCGGGGAGCTGTTTTTT | CASSNTGELFF
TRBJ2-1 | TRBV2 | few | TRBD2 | TGTGCCAGCGGAATCAATTATAGCGGGAGCTACAATGAGCAGTTCTTC | CASGINYSGSYNEQFF
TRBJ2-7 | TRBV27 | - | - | TGTGCCAGCAGCCCCCAGCGTGGGAGAAACTCTTACGAGCAGTACTTC | CASSPQRGRNSYEQYF